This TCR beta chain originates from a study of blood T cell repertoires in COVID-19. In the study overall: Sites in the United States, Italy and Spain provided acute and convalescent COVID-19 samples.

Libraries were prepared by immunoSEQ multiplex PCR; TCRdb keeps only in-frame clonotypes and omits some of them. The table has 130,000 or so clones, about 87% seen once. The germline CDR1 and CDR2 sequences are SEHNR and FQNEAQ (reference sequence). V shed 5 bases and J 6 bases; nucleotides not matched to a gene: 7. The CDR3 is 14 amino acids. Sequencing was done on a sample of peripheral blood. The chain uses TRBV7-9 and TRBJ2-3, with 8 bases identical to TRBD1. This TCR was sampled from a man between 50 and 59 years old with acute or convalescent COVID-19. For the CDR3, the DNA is TGTGCCAGCAGCCAAGGACAGGGAGTGGATACGCAGTATTTT. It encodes CASSQGQGVDTQYF.